This TCR beta chain was identified during a study of cytomegalovirus exposure and HLA in healthy donors (TCRdb year 2017). Regarding the complete study: An earlier analysis of 550 to 700 of the donors reported about 250 Gb of sequence data and roughly 110 million unique TCR beta sequences from roughly 180 million T cells. Around 320 gigabases of sequencing data and tens of millions of unique TCR sequences were included in an early release covering about 700 HLA-typed donors. The genetic ancestry cluster associated with self-reported Caucasian donors included 81% of the 350 to 500 genotyped donors. The study was designed to test whether signatures of past pathogen exposure could be identified by cataloging public T cell receptors. The study profiled the T cell repertoires of fewer than 850 subjects by immunosequencing and related them to cytomegalovirus serostatus. Besides the first cohort of more than 650 subjects, a separate validation cohort made up of 120 different subjects was used. High-throughput TCR immunosequencing, statistical association of individual TCRs with disease status, and machine learning were combined to predict cytomegalovirus infection status. In a later analysis, previously published TCR beta repertoires from 550 to 700 donors were re-analyzed and high-resolution HLA genotyping was added so that TCR occurrence patterns could be studied. Rather than using new phenotypic data, the later analysis identified candidate immune exposures from TCR beta sequences and from how often those sequences occurred across donors. In an earlier analysis of about 590 of the donors, high-throughput TCR beta sequencing was used to judge whether each TCR beta V gene segment behaved as functional or pseudogenic. Alongside the repertoire data, information on donor age, sex, ethnicity and CMV serostatus was compiled. A later genetic analysis took genome-wide SNP genotypes for about 55% of the roughly 670 donors and used that subset as a discovery cohort. Every discovery cohort repertoire had been produced on one sequencing platform. HLA typing covered class I and class II loci at four-digit resolution. Typing coverage differed by locus: A, B, C, DRB1 and DQB1 were typed in roughly 620-630 donors, DQA1 in about 560, DPA1 in around 600, and DPB1 in roughly 450. Because of strong linkage in the cohort, roughly five DR-DQ haplotypes were treated as single units for association and clustering. Among around 400 genotyped donors of the cohort, an average of about 240,000 unique TCR beta nucleotide sequences was sequenced per donor, of which roughly 18% were non-productive. The research as a whole found: The authors suggested that the approach could potentially be extended to other disease states and immunological phenotypes. The presence/absence analyses assumed that sequencing depth was roughly uniform across donors, and that assumption may not be true. At a false discovery rate of 0.05, a later analysis linked approximately 18,000 TCR beta sequences to specific HLA alleles. Only TCR beta chains were sequenced in this cohort, and the absence of alpha or paired-chain data limited detectable features. Linkage disequilibrium might explain the correlated functional status among segregating V segments, but an unknown experimental factor could not be excluded. Broadly in line with IMGT annotations, most TCR beta V segments showed up in productive rearrangements about 90% or about 30% of the time in an earlier analysis of 450 to 600 of the donors. Because HLA typing was missing for some donors at each locus, association tests included only the typed subset. According to a later genetic analysis, donors in an Asian-associated ancestry cluster had fewer N-insertions in productive TCRs than the roughly 700-donor mean. Most TCR sequences were observed very rarely across donors, whereas some public TCRs were present in many individuals. Several of the top co-occurrence clusters appeared to be linked to parvovirus B19, influenza, CMV and Epstein-Barr virus, according to a later analysis. A later analysis found that TCR association rates varied across HLA loci, with DRB1 alleles showing the most associated TCRs and HLA-C alleles the fewest. A further reported finding was that TCR beta sequences accurately predicted the HLA-A and HLA-B alleles for most subjects in the first cohort. Immune exposure information for the cohort was limited to CMV serostatus. Compared with equally common non-associated chains, HLA-associated TCR beta chains in a later analysis were more clonally expanded and had lower generation probabilities. Some IMGT-functional V segments, including TRBV6-2 and TRBV6-3, could not be distinguished by the 87-base-pair reads and were therefore excluded. Three of the identified cytomegalovirus-associated TCR beta chains were confirmed in vitro to be specific for cytomegalovirus antigens. When HLA alleles, especially DR and DQ, strongly co-occurred, attributing TCR associations to individual alleles was difficult. The study gave a list of about 160 TCR beta chains associated with cytomegalovirus. The earlier analysis of approximately 540 of the donors excluded seventeen rarely observed V segments, including chromosome 9 orphons, because counts were too low. In both the original and validation cohorts, the classifier was reported to diagnose cytomegalovirus status with high specificity and sensitivity. An association between a missense DCLRE1C variant and V-gene and J-gene trimming of TCR beta chains was found in a later genetic analysis and replicated in an independent cohort. A cluster of highly shared sequence variants was judged likely to be a technical artifact of the sequencing pipeline. According to a later analysis, most CMV-associated TCR beta chains appeared to be HLA-restricted, and the HLA associations seemed to be driven largely by CMV exposure.

The CDR3 goes from the cysteine to the phenylalanine over 14 residues. Only the CDR3 portion is preserved as DNA: 42 bases, with reading frame beginning at the first base. As encoded in the germline V gene, CDR1 is MNHEY while CDR2 is SVGAGI. V is cut back by 6 bases and J by 5 bases, with 5 bases in the junction unmatched. Receptor amplification or capture employed the immunoSEQ multiplex PCR assay. The multiplex PCR relied on a mix of 60 forward primers for TCR Vbeta segments and 13 reverse primers for TCR Jbeta segments. The CDR3 region of rearranged TCR beta genes was amplified from genomic DNA by a multiplex PCR assay. The amplified TCR beta libraries were sequenced on the Illumina HiSeq System as 87-base-pair reads. The paper's data handling went like this. A later analysis counted 75 million to 100 million unique TCR beta chains across the 550 to 750 repertoires, and some 11 million of these chains were shared by at least two donors. Raw reads were error-corrected and collapsed into unique sequences by a nearest-neighbor algorithm in which closely related sequences were merged to remove PCR and sequencing errors. Alignment of CDR3 sequences to IMGT reference sequences was used to assign V, D and J gene segments. Each retained sequence needed at least a six-nucleotide match to both a V gene segment and a J gene segment. Rearrangements were called productive when the CDR3 lacked stop codons and stayed in frame with V and J; all others were non-productive. Following IMGT convention, CDR3 was defined as the stretch from the second conserved V-encoded cysteine to the conserved J-encoded phenylalanine. Sequences without an unambiguous match to a single V gene segment were excluded from the earlier analysis of approximately 560 of the donors. An earlier analysis of just under 600 of the donors called V segments functional above 56.7% productive rearrangements and segregating when the between-donor standard deviation exceeded 5%. A statistical classification framework was developed to diagnose cytomegalovirus status using the catalog of TCR beta chain sequences. In a later analysis, TCR nucleotide sequences were compared against IMGT/GENE-DB human TR gene sequences so that V and J genes could be assigned. Using the TCRdist pipeline, a later analysis assigned CDR3 sequences along with most-parsimonious VDJ recombination scenarios. A later analysis defined each TCR beta chain by its CDR3 amino acid sequence plus V-gene family, and excluded reads lacking a unique V-gene family. To address suspected cross-contamination and a sequencing artifact, a later analysis removed over 500 highly shared, low-generation-probability nucleotide sequences. In a later analysis, a clonal expansion index was calculated for each public chain from normalized within-repertoire ranks of inferred template counts. Generation probabilities in a later analysis came from a VDJ recombination model fitted to out-of-frame rearrangements, and those results were checked against IGoR. Hypergeometric tests were used in a later analysis to score TCR-TCR, TCR-HLA and TCR-CMV co-occurrence, with a repertoire-size bias correction applied to the TCR pairs. In a later analysis, false discovery rates were estimated by permuting HLA or CMV assignments 20 times. In a later analysis, co-occurring TCRs were grouped using DBSCAN, with TCRdist sequence similarity added in when clustering inside HLA-allele-positive subsets. For co-occurrence clustering, repertoires with fewer than 30,000 or more than 120,000 public chains were excluded, along with five or six repertoires with anomalous nucleotide sharing. This immuneACCESS table, as held by TCRdb, lists in-frame sequences with V and J called but not all clones. Of the missing ones, under half trace to an unresolved V gene in checked studies; the others have no known cause. The V and J calls and the clone size are those of that table, but D and trimming were determined from the DNA. A total of roughly 100,000 clones appear in this sample, about four fifths of them only once. The ten largest account for about 9.3% of the sample.

A note on this clone: The antigen this receptor binds is unknown. One base away there is no much larger clone; base qualities are not given.

The cohort consisted of some 730 healthy bone marrow donors. Cohort members were all nominally healthy when sampled, although unrecorded immune exposures were likely present. Of the roughly 670 cohort members, nearly 300 had a positive CMV serostatus and 352 had a negative one, while no CMV serostatus was recorded for the donor. Each donor provided a peripheral blood sample, and peripheral blood mononuclear cells were used for TCR beta sequencing. Genomic DNA was extracted from the blood cell samples with the Qiagen DNeasy Blood Extraction Kit. The clonotype originates from a human donor in good health. The sequence is built from TRBV6-5 and TRBJ2-1; 9 bases in between match TRBD2. What was sequenced was PBMCs. The CDR3 amino acid sequence is: CASRRLAENNEQFF. Here is the DNA: TGTGCCAGCAGGCGACTAGCGGAAAACAATGAGCAGTTCTTC.